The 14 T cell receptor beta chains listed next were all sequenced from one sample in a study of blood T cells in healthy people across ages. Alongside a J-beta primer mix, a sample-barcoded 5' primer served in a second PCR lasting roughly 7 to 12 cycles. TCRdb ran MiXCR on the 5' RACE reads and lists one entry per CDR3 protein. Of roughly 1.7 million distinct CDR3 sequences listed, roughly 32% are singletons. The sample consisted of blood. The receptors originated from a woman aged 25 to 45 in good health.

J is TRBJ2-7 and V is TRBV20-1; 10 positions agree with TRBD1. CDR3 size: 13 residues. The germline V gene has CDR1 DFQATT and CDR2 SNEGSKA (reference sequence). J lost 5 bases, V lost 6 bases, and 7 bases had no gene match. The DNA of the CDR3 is TGCAGTGCCAACCGGGACAGGGGTGACGAGCAGTACTTC. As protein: CSANRDRGDEQYF.

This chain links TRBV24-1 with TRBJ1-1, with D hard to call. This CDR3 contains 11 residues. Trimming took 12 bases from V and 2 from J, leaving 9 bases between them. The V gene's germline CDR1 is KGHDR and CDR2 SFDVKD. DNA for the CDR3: TGTGCCGTCAAGGGAAACACTGAAGCTTTCTTT. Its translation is CAVKGNTEAFF.

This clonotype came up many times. The CDR3 DNA reads TGTGCCAGCTCACCCATTACCTCTCAGCAGTTCTTC. Translating gives CASSPITSQQFF. The chain combines TRBV18 with TRBJ2-1; no clear D. The V end was cut by 3 bases, the J end by 11 bases, with 11 bases between. The CDR3 runs 12 residues. Germline assignment: CDR1 KGHSH and CDR2 LQKENI.

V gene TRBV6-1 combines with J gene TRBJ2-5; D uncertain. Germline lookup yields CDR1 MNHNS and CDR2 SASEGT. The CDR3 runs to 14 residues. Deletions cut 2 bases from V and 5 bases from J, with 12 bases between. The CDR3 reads CASSELQLGETQYF. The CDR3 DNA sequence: TGTGCCAGCAGTGAATTACAGCTGGGGGAGACCCAGTACTTC.

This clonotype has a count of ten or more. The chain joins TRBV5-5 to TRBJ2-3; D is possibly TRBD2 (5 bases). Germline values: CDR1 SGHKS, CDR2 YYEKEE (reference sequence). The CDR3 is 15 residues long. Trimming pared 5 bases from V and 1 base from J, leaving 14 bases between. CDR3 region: CASSLLAGRTDTQYF. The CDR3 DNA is TGTGCCAGCAGTTTACTGGCGGGCCGCACAGATACGCAGTATTTT.

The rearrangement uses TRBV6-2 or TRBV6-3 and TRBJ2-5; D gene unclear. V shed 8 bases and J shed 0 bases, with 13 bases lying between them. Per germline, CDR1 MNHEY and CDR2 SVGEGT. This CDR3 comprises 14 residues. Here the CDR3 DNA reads TGTGCCAGCGCGCCGCACTGGGACCAAGAGACCCAGTACTTC. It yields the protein CASAPHWDQETQYF.

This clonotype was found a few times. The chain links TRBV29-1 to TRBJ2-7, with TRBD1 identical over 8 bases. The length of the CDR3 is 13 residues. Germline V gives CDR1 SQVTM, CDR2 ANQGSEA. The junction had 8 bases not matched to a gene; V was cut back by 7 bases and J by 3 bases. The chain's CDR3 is CSAEDRASYEQYF. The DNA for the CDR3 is TGCAGCGCAGAGGACAGGGCCAGCTACGAGCAGTACTTC.

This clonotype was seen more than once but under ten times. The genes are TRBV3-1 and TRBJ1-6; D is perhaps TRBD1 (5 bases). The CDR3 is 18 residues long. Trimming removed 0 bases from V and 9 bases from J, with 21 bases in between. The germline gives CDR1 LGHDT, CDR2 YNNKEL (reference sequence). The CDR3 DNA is TGTGCCAGCAGCCAAGATAGGGATGGTCATACGGGGACTTCACCCCTCCACTTT. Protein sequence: CASSQDRDGHTGTSPLHF.

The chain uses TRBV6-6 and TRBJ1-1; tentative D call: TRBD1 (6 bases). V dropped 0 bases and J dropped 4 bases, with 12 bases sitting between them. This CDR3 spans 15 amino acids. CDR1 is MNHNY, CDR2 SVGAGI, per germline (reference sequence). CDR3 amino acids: CASSYSEGVGTEAFF. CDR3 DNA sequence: TGTGCCAGCAGTTACTCCGAGGGGGTGGGCACTGAAGCTTTCTTT.

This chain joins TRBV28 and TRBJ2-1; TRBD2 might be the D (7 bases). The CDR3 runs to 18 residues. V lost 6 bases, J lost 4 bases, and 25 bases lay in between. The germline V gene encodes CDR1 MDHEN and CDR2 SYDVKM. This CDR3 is CASSYRDRGRATYNEQFF. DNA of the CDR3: TGTGCCAGCAGCTACAGGGACCGGGGGAGGGCCACGTACAATGAGCAGTTCTTC.

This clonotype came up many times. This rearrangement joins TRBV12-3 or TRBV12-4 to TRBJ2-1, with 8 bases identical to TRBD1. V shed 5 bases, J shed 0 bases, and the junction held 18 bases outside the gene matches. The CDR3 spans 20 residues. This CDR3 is CASSPGKRQGLISSYNEQFF. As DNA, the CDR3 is TGTGCCAGCAGTCCCGGGAAGAGACAGGGGCTTATAAGCTCCTACAATGAGCAGTTCTTC.

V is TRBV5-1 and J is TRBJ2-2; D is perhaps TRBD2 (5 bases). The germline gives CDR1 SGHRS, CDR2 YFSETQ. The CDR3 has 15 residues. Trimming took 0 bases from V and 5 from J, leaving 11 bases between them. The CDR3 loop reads CASSLDRRGTGELFF. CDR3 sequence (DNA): TGCGCCAGCAGCTTGGACCGACGGGGAACCGGGGAGCTGTTTTTT.

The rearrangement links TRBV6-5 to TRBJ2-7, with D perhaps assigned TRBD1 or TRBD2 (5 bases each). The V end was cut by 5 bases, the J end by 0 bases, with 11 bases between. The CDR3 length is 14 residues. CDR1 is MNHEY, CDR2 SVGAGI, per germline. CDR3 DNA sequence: TGTGCCAGCAGTCCGGGACGCCGCTCCTACGAGCAGTACGTC. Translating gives CASSPGRRSYEQYV.

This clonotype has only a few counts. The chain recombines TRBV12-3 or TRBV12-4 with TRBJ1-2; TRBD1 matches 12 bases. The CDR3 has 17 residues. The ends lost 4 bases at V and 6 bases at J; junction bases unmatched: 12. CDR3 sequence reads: CASSSRGRDRGLDGYTF. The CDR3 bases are TGTGCCAGCAGTTCCCGAGGCCGGGACAGGGGGCTAGATGGCTACACCTTC.